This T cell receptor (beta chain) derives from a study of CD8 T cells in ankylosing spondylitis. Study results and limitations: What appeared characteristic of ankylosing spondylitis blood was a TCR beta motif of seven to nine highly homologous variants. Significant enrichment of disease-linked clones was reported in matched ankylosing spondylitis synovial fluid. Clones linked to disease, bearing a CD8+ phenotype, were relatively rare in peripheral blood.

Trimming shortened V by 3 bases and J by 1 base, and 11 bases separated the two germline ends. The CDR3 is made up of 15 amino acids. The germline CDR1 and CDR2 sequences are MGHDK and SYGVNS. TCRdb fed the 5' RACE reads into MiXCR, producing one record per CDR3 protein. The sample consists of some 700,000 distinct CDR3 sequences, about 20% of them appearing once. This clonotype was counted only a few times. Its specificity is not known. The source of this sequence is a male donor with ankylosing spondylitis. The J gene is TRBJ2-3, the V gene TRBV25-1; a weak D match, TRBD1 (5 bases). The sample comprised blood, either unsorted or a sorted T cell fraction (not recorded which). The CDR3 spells CASSDQQDRTDTQYF. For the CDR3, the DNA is TGTGCCAGCAGTGACCAACAGGACCGCACAGATACGCAGTATTTT.